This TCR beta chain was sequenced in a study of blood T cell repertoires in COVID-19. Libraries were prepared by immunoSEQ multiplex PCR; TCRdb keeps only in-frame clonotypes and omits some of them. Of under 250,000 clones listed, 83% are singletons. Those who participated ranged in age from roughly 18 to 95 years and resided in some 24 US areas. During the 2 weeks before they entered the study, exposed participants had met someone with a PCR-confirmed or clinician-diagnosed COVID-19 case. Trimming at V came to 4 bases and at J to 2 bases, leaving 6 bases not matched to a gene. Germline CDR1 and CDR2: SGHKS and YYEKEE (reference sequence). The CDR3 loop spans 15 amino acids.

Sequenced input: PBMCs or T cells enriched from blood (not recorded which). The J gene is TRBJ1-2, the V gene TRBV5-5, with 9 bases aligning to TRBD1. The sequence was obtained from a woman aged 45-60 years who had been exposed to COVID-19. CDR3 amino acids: CASSPSGTGNYGYTF. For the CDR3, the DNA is TGTGCCAGCAGCCCCAGCGGGACAGGGAACTATGGCTACACCTTC.